This entry concerns a single T cell receptor (beta chain). This record belongs to a study of T-cell reconstitution after alpha-beta-depleted transplantation in children. A library of TCRbeta sequences, prepared with unique molecular identifiers, was generated. One entry per CDR3 protein, called by TCRdb with MiXCR from the PCR reads. Of about 340,000 distinct CDR3 sequences detected, 10% appear once; the ten largest clones hold 2% to 2.5%. There are 20 residues in the CDR3. V shed 7 bases and J 2 bases; nucleotides not matched to a gene: 18. Sequencing was performed on PBMCs from the stem cell graft donor, taken from the stem cell graft. The sequence was obtained from a human donor who donated a stem cell graft to a child with acute lymphoblastic leukemia. The chain links TRBV12-3 or TRBV12-4 to TRBJ2-1, with TRBD2 matching 12 bases. The CDR3 loop is CASKFSGVSSGRATYNEQFF. CDR3 DNA sequence: TGTGCCAGCAAATTCTCGGGGGTTTCTAGCGGGAGGGCAACCTACAATGAGCAGTTCTTC.